This T cell receptor (beta chain) was captured in a study of T cell repertoires in cytomegalovirus infection. Study information: Recently identified HLA-C-restricted and well-studied HLA-B-restricted CMV epitopes were used. The public TCR beta signatures pointed to both CMV infection and matching HLA type. Study-wide results and caveats: In two of eight donors, the top clonotype was HLA-C-restricted CMV-specific.

As to this clonotype: Its target is unknown.

Unmatched junction bases numbered 3, after V lost 2 bases and J lost 4 bases. CDR3 length equals 14 residues. Germline V gives CDR1 SGHNT, CDR2 YYREEE (reference sequence). TCRdb ran MiXCR on the reads and lists one entry per CDR3 protein. The sample shows 100,000 or so distinct CDR3 sequences, roughly 41% of them seen only once. This specimen was CD8+ T cells from cultured PBMCs, taken from culture after CMV antigen stimulation. The receptor comes from a human donor in good health (CMV status not recorded). Some clones in this sample may be carry-over from other donors' samples. The chain has TRBV5-4 and TRBJ2-5, with 9 bases aligning to TRBD2. The CDR3 sequence: CASSFSGGGETQYF. The DNA of the CDR3 is TGTGCCAGCAGCTTTAGCGGGGGCGGAGAGACCCAGTACTTC.